This entry describes one T cell receptor beta chain. Its antigen is not identified. Each patient was aged 18 to 65 and had newly diagnosed hyperthyroidism of under 2 months' duration. Patients were excluded because of uncontrolled infection, other autoimmune disease, pregnancy or lactation. The CDR3 regions of TCR beta were amplified from RNA transcripts. The TCR CDR3 first-round RT-PCR relied on the HTBI primer set. MiXCR, run by TCRdb on the multiplex PCR reads, gives a single entry per CDR3 protein. The sample carries a few hundred thousand distinct CDR3 sequences, 15% to 19% recorded once. This record comes from a study of T cells in Graves' hyperthyroidism and ophthalmopathy. Study findings and constraints: Blood also contained most expanded thyroid clonotypes above 0.001.

The germline gives CDR1 LNHDA, CDR2 SQIVND (reference sequence). The CDR3 extends over 13 amino acids. V shed 10 bases and J shed 0 bases, with 9 bases lying between them. The sequence came from a woman aged 30 to 39 with Graves' hyperthyroidism. The V gene is TRBV19, the J gene TRBJ2-2; no definite D call. Sequenced: blood. The CDR3 loop is CATGRANTGELFF. The CDR3 DNA sequence: TGTGCCACCGGACGCGCGAACACCGGGGAGCTGTTTTTT.